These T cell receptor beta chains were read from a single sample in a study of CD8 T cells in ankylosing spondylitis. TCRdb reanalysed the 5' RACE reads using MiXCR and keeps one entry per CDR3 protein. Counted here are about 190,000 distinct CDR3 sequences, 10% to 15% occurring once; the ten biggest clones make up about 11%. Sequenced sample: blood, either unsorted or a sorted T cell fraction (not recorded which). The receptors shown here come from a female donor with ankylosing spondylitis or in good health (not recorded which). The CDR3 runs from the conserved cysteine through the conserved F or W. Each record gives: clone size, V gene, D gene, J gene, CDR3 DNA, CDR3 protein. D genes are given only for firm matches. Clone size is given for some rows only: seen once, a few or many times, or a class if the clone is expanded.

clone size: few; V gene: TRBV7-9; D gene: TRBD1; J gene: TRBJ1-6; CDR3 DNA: TGTGCCAGCAGCCCACGGGACAGGGGGCCGAATAATTCACCCCTCCACTTT; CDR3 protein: CASSPRDRGPNNSPLHF
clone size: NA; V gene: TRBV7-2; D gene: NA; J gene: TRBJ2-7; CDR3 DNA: TGTGCCAGCAGCTTACGGCTGACAGCGAACTACGAGCAGTACTTC; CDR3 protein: CASSLRLTANYEQYF
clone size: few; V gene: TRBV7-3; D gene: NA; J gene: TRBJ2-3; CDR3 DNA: TGTGCCAGCAGCTCATCCCGGGCTTCAAGCACAGATACGCAGTATTTT; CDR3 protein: CASSSSRASSTDTQYF
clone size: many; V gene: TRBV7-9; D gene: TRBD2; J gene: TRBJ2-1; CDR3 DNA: TGTGCCAGCAGCTCAACAAGGGAGGGCAGTGAGCAGTTCTTC; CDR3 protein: CASSSTREGSEQFF
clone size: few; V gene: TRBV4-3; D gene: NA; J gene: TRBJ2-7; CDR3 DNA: TGCGCCAGCAGCCAGCAAGCGGTTCCTTCCTACGAGCAGTACTTC; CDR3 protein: CASSQQAVPSYEQYF
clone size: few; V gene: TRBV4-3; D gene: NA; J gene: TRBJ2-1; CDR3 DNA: TGCGCCAGCAGCCAAGGGTTAGCGGAGGGTGAGCAGTTCTTC; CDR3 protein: CASSQGLAEGEQFF
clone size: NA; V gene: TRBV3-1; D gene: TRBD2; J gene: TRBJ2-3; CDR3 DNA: TGTGCCCTCCCCCCGCAGGGACTAGCGGATCGGCTAAGCACAGATACGCAGTATTTT; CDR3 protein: CALPPQGLADRLSTDTQYF
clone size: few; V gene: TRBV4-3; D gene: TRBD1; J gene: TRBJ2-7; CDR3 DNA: TGCGCCAGCAGCCAAGCCCTGGGAACAGGGGGCTCCTACGAGCAGTACTTC; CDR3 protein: CASSQALGTGGSYEQYF
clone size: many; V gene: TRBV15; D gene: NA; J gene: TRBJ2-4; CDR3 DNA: TGTGCCACCCGTCCCTTACGCGACGCGGGGCTTCAGTACTTC; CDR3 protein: CATRPLRDAGLQYF
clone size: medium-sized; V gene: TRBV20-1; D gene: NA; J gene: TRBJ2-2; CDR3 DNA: TGCAGTGCTAGGGACTCCTTCAGGGGTACGGACACCGGGGAGCTGTTTTTT; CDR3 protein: CSARDSFRGTDTGELFF
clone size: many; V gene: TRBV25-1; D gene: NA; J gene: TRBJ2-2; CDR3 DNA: TGTGCCAGCAGGGGCCCCGGGGAGCTGTTTTTT; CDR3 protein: CASRGPGELFF
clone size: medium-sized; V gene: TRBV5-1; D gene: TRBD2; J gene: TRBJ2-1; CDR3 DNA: TGCGCCAGCAGCAGAACTAGCGGGGGGAACAATGAGCAGTTCTTC; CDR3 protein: CASSRTSGGNNEQFF
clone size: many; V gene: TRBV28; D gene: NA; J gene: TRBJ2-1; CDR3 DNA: TGTGCCAGCAGTCATAGCGTCTCTGAGCAGTTCTTC; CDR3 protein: CASSHSVSEQFF
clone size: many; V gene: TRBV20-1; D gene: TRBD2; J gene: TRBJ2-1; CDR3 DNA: TGCAGTGCGCCTTCTCCAGCTAGCGGGTACAATGAGCAGTTCTTC; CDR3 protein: CSAPSPASGYNEQFF
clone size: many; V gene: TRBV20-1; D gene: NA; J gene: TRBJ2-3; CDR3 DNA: TGCAGTGCTAGGTCTGAGTTTAACACAGATACGCAGTATTTT; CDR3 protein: CSARSEFNTDTQYF
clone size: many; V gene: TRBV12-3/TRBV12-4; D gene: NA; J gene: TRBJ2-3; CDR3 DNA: TGTGCCAGCAAGACGAACCTTAATACGCAGTATTTT; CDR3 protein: CASKTNLNTQYF
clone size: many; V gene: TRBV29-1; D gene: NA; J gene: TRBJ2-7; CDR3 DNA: TGCAGCGTACGCCGCGGAGGGATGGTCGACGAGCAGTACTTC; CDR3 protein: CSVRRGGMVDEQYF
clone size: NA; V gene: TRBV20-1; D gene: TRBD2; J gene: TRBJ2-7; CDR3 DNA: TGCAGTCCCGAAGGACTAGCGGCGTCCTACGAGCAGTACTTC; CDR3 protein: CSPEGLAASYEQYF
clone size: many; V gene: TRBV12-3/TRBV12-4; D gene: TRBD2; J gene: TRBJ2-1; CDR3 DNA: TGTGCCAGCAGTTTCCCTCGGACTAGCGGGACTGGTAATGAGCAGTTCTTC; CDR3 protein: CASSFPRTSGTGNEQFF
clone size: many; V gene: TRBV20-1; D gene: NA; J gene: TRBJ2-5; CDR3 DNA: TGCAGTGCCCCGGAGACCCAGTACTTC; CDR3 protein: CSAPETQYF
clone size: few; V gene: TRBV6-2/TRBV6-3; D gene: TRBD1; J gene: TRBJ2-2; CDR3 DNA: TGTGCCAGCAGAACCTACAGGGGACGGAACACCGGGGAGCTGTTTTTT; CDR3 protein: CASRTYRGRNTGELFF
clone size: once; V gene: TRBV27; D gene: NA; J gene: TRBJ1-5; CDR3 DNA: TGTGCCAGCACCGTCGCCAGGGATAAACAAGTGGATCAGCCCCAGCATTTT; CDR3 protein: CASTVARDKQVDQPQHF
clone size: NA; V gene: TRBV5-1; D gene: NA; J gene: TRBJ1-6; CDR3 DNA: TGCGCCAGCAGCCCGGATGGTAAAAAAGGATCACCCCTCCACTTT; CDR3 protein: CASSPDGKKGSPLHF
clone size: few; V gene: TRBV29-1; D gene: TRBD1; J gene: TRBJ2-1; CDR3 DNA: TGCAGCGTTGAAAGGACAGGGGTCTACAATGAGCAGTTCTTC; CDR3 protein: CSVERTGVYNEQFF
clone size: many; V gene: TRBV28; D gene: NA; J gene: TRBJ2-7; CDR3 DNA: TGTGCCAGCAGTCTGGACTCCCTTCTACTTGAGCAGTACTTC; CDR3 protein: CASSLDSLLLEQYF
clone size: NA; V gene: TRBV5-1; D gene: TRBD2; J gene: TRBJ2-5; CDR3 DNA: TGCGCCAGCAGCTCGGGCCTTCGGGGGGATGGAGAGACCCAGTACTTC; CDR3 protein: CASSSGLRGDGETQYF